What follows are 30 T cell receptor beta chains derived from one specimen sequenced in a study of glioma-infiltrating T cells (dated by TCRdb to 2016 to 2018). The reads were generated on an Illumina MiSeq. TCR alpha and beta CDR3 regions were amplified with the iRepertoire nested amplicon-rescue multiplex PCR (arm-PCR) platform from RNA. TCRdb redid the processing of the public reads, applying fastp at Q25 and MiXCR, and retained in-frame beta chains. Each CDR3 protein appears once, grouped with its most common genes and DNA. This sample lists 300,000 to 450,000 distinct CDR3 sequences; 41% were detected once. The ten largest account for around 11% of the sample. The material sequenced was glioma tissue, nonneoplastic brain tissue, or PBMCs (not recorded which). Source of these receptors: a human donor with low-grade glioma or glioblastoma, undergoing nonglioma brain surgery, or in good health (not recorded which).

This chain uses TRBV5-1 with TRBJ2-3, with 7 nucleotides matching TRBD1. With V trimmed by 2 bases and J by 7 bases, 7 bases remained unmatched. The CDR3 length is 14 residues. Per the germline V gene, CDR1 is SGHRS and CDR2 is YFSETQ. DNA for the CDR3: TGCGCCAGCAGCTTTTCACAGGGGAGAAATACGCAGTATTTT. As protein: CASSFSQGRNTQYF.

Regarding this clonotype: This may arise from a read error, as a much more abundant clone is one base away. The V gene is TRBV20-1, the J gene TRBJ2-1, with a weak D call TRBD2 (6 bases). Deletions cut 6 bases from V and 5 bases from J, with 14 bases between. Germline V CDR1 and CDR2: DFQATT, SNEGSKA (reference sequence). This CDR3 spans 13 amino acids. CDR3 amino acids: CSALSGVHNEQFF. Written as DNA, the CDR3 is TGCAGTGCCCTGTCGGGGGTCCACAATGAGCAGTTCTTC.

This clonotype was counted ten times or more. CDR3 region: CSARRQGLTLYGYTF. The CDR3 bases are TGCAGTGCTAGACGACAGGGACTAACTCTCTATGGCTACACCTTC. The chain links TRBV20-1 to TRBJ1-2; 7 bases line up with TRBD1. The CDR3 is 15 residues long. The germline V gene encodes CDR1 DFQATT and CDR2 SNEGSKA (reference sequence). With V trimmed by 2 bases and J by 4 bases, 10 bases remained unmatched.

The sample holds many counts of this clonotype. V gene TRBV27 combines with J gene TRBJ2-7; 11 nucleotides align to TRBD2. The CDR3 runs 15 residues. The germline gives CDR1 MNHEY, CDR2 SMNVEV (reference sequence). J was trimmed by 6 bases and V by 5 bases; bases with no gene match: 9. Written as DNA, the CDR3 is TGTGCCAGCAGTCCGCAGGTAGCGGGAGGGAGCGAGCAGTACTTC. Protein: CASSPQVAGGSEQYF.

J is TRBJ2-1 and V is TRBV28, with 8 nucleotides matching TRBD1. The germline gives CDR1 MDHEN, CDR2 SYDVKM. V lost 7 bases and J lost 6; bases outside the gene matches: 11. This CDR3 is 15 amino acids long. CDR3 in amino acids: CASTLHRGIGNEQFF. In DNA form, the CDR3 reads TGTGCCAGCACTCTCCACAGGGGGATAGGCAATGAGCAGTTCTTC.

The rearrangement uses TRBV12-3 or TRBV12-4 and TRBJ2-3; D is uncertain. V was trimmed by 6 bases and J by 0 bases, leaving 16 bases between them. The CDR3 runs to 16 residues. This CDR3 is CASSPVADLSTDTQYF. CDR3 DNA sequence: TGTGCCAGCAGCCCCGTTGCGGATCTTAGCACAGATACGCAGTATTTT.

The table lists this clonotype with a count of one. The chain recombines TRBV7-9 with TRBJ2-7, with 7 bases lining up with TRBD1. Germline V CDR1 and CDR2: SEHNR, FQNEAQ (reference sequence). V lost 5 bases, J lost 3 bases, and 10 bases stayed unmatched. The CDR3 contains 15 residues. The DNA for the CDR3 is TGTGCCAGCAGCCGACAGGGCACCCCTGACTACGAGCAGTACTTC. It specifies CASSRQGTPDYEQYF.

The sample holds one count of this clonotype. This sequence joins TRBV20-1 and TRBJ2-7; D gene uncertain. V lost 4 bases and J 13 bases, leaving 17 bases between the germline ends. Germline CDR1 DFQATT, CDR2 SNEGSKA (reference sequence). The CDR3 length is 11 residues. The CDR3 loop is CSATGRYEKYF. CDR3 DNA sequence: TGCAGTGCTACTGGACGATACGAGAAATACTTC.

This clonotype showed up just a few times. The rearrangement links TRBV20-1 to TRBJ2-7; a weak D match, TRBD2 (6 bases). The germline V and J ends were trimmed by 7 bases and 1 base, with 11 bases remaining between them. The CDR3 contains 12 residues. Germline CDR1 is DFQATT and CDR2 is SNEGSKA (reference sequence). The DNA for the CDR3 is TGCAGTGAAAGGGACTCATCCTACGAGCAGTACTTC. Its translation is CSERDSSYEQYF.

As for this clonotype: A read error is possible here, since a much larger clone lies one base away. The chain uses TRBV20-1 and TRBJ2-1; 7 bases line up with TRBD2. The CDR3 totals 15 residues. Germline trimming cut 6 bases from V and 7 bases from J; bases unmatched to any gene: 15. CDR1 is DFQATT and CDR2 is SNEGSKA in the germline V gene (reference sequence). Written as DNA, the CDR3 is TGCAGTGCAGCAGAAGGGTCTAGCGGCCTGAATGAGCAGTTCTTC. Amino acid sequence: CSAAEGSSGLNEQFF.

The chain carries TRBV9 and TRBJ2-2; D perhaps matches TRBD1 (5 bases). V lost 4 bases and J lost 4, with 8 bases in between. The V gene's germline CDR1 is SGDLS and CDR2 YYNGEE. This CDR3 region has 13 residues. The CDR3 DNA sequence: TGTGCCAGCAGCCCTAGGGGCACCGGGGAGCTGTTTTTT. It encodes CASSPRGTGELFF.

There are many counts of this clonotype. The chain employs TRBV27 and TRBJ1-6; no clear D gene. CDR3 length equals 15 residues. Per germline, CDR1 MNHEY and CDR2 SMNVEV (reference sequence). The V end lost 6 bases, the J end lost 7 bases, and 16 bases lay between the germline ends. CDR3 nucleotide sequence: TGTGCCAGCAGCTACAAGGTGGCAGGAAATTCACCCCTCCACTTT. This gives the protein CASSYKVAGNSPLHF.

In this sample, this clonotype turned up a few times. V usage is TRBV7-2 and J usage is TRBJ2-7; the match to TRBD2 covers 9 bases. Germline CDR1 and CDR2: SGHTA and FQGNSA. The CDR3 is 15 amino acids. J lost 3 bases, V lost 2 bases, and 5 bases had no gene match. Here the CDR3 reads CASSLTGLAFYEQYF. CDR3 DNA sequence: TGTGCCAGCAGCTTAACGGGACTAGCATTCTACGAGCAGTACTTC.

This clonotype turned up a few times. The chain links TRBV7-9 to TRBJ2-1; TRBD2 agrees at 7 bases. The CDR3 spans 19 residues. V dropped 6 bases and J dropped 1; count of bases not matched to a gene: 18. CDR1 is SEHNR and CDR2 is FQNEAQ in the germline V gene (reference sequence). Here the CDR3 DNA reads TGTGCCAGCAGGGGGTCTAGCGGACCATCAGGCGATTCCTACAATGAGCAGTTCTTC. As protein: CASRGSSGPSGDSYNEQFF.

This clonotype was seen ten or more times. The chain is built from TRBV20-1 and TRBJ2-7; D is perhaps TRBD1 or TRBD2 (5 bases each). V lost 8 bases and J 5 bases, leaving 16 bases between the germline ends. Germline V gene data show CDR1 as DFQATT and CDR2 as SNEGSKA (reference sequence). The CDR3 contains 12 residues. The CDR3 DNA follows: TGCAGTCCTAAATCGAGGGGAGACGAGCAGTACTTC. It translates to CSPKSRGDEQYF.

The rearrangement links TRBV5-1 to TRBJ2-2; no definite D call. V was pared by 4 bases and J by 3 bases, with 10 bases between. This CDR3 is built from 14 residues. The germline V gene encodes CDR1 SGHRS and CDR2 YFSETQ. The CDR3 protein is CASSPRPDTGELFF. In DNA form, the CDR3 reads TGCGCCAGCAGCCCCAGGCCCGACACCGGGGAGCTGTTTTTT.

This clonotype was counted a single time. A read error may explain this, as a much larger clone is one base away. V usage is TRBV6-6 and J usage is TRBJ1-1; unclear D gene. The germline CDR1 and CDR2 sequences are MNHNY and SVGAGI (reference sequence). The CDR3 covers 14 residues. CDR3 coding DNA: TGTGCCAGCAGTGGAGGACCCCTGAACACTGAAGGTTTCTTT. This sequence encodes CASSGGPLNTEGFF.

This clonotype has only a few counts. This sequence joins TRBV6-1 and TRBJ2-7; TRBD2 agrees at 7 bases. The CDR3 totals 15 residues. Germline loops: CDR1 MNHNS, CDR2 SASEGT. J gave up 0 bases and V 6 bases, and 8 bases lay outside the gene matches. In DNA, the CDR3 is TGTGCCAGCAGATTGGGGGGGTACTCCTCCTACGAGCAGTACTTC. Translating it yields CASRLGGYSSYEQYF.

The rearrangement uses TRBV11-3 and TRBJ1-1; TRBD1 is a possible D gene (6 bases). Germline V gives CDR1 SGHNT, CDR2 YENEEA. Trimming removed 5 bases from V and 2 bases from J, with 12 bases in between. The CDR3 covers 14 residues. The CDR3 spells CASSTSGTNTEAFF. The CDR3 region has the DNA TGTGCCAGCAGCACTTCCGGGACAAACACTGAAGCTTTCTTT.

This sequence joins TRBV6-6 and TRBJ2-1, with a tentative D call TRBD2 (5 bases). Trimming shortened V by 4 bases and J by 10 bases, and 11 bases separated the two germline ends. Germline CDR1 is MNHNY and CDR2 is SVGAGI (reference sequence). The CDR3 runs 12 residues. Here the CDR3 reads CASSSPPGEQFF. Here the CDR3 DNA reads TGTGCCAGCAGTTCACCACCGGGGGAGCAGTTCTTC.

Details on this clonotype: A read error may be the cause here, since a much bigger clone is one base away. This sequence joins TRBV6-2 or TRBV6-3 and TRBJ2-1, with D unresolved. The length of the CDR3 is 13 residues. CDR1 MNHEY and CDR2 SVGEGT come from the germline V gene. For the CDR3, the DNA is TGTGCCAGCAGCCACGACTCCTACAATGAGAAGTTCTTC. Its translation: CASSHDSYNEKFF.

This clonotype was observed a handful of times. This chain uses TRBV12-3 or TRBV12-4 with TRBJ2-3; D is uncertain. V lost 3 bases to trimming and J lost 2 bases, with 6 bases between them. This CDR3 spans 13 amino acids. The CDR3 here is CASSFAATDTQYF. CDR3 DNA sequence: TGTGCCAGCAGTTTCGCAGCCACAGATACGCAGTATTTT.

The V call is TRBV7-6, the J call TRBJ1-2; no clear D gene. The CDR3 totals 14 residues. Germline V gives CDR1 SGHVS, CDR2 FNYEAQ. Trimming took 1 base from V and 3 from J, leaving 9 bases between them. The CDR3 DNA reads TGTGCCAGCAGCTTAGGGCAGGACCACTATGGCTACACCTTC. Translation: CASSLGQDHYGYTF. Together with reference TRBV7-6 and TRBJ1-2, the CDR3 gives the full variable domain: GAGVSQSPRYKVTKRGQDVALRCDPISGHVSLYWYRQALGQGPEFLTYFNYEAQQDKSGLPNDRFSAERPEGSISTLTIQRTEQRDSAMYRCASSLGQDHYGYTFGSGTRLTVV.

The chain links TRBV15 to TRBJ2-5; the D is unclear. The CDR3 is 16 amino acids. Germline V gene data show CDR1 as LNHNV and CDR2 as YYDKDF (reference sequence). V lost 6 bases to trimming and J lost 5 bases, with 22 bases between them. Here the CDR3 DNA reads TGTGCCACCAGACCTCAACGTCTCGGCGTTAAGGAGACCCAGTACTTC. Translation gives CATRPQRLGVKETQYF.

Comment on this clonotype: A clone one base away is much larger, so this may be a read error. The J gene is TRBJ2-7, the V gene TRBV27; the D gene is possibly TRBD2 (6 bases). Germline values: CDR1 MNHEY, CDR2 SMNVEV (reference sequence). CDR3 length equals 14 residues. This CDR3 reads CASGFFRAGYEQYF. CDR3 DNA sequence: TGTGCCAGCGGTTTTTTTCGGGCGGGATACGAGCAGTACTTC.

This clonotype was picked up a small number of times. V and J are TRBV10-3 and TRBJ1-1; tentatively, D is TRBD1 (5 bases). In germline, CDR1 is ENHRY, CDR2 SYGVKD. V gave up 3 bases and J gave up 1 base, with 15 bases separating them. The CDR3 contains 16 residues. The CDR3 DNA reads TGTGCCATCAGTGACGGGACGGCCCAGGGGAACACTGAAGCTTTCTTT. The encoded protein is CAISDGTAQGNTEAFF.

This chain joins TRBV7-2 and TRBJ2-1; 7 bases are a match to TRBD2. With 4 bases clipped from V and 1 base from J, the junction kept 10 bases outside the gene matches. The CDR3 is made up of 17 amino acids. Germline lookup yields CDR1 SGHTA and CDR2 FQGNSA. CDR3 DNA sequence: TGTGCCAGCAGCTCACCAAGTCGCGGGGGATCCTACAATGAGCAGTTCTTC. Translating gives CASSSPSRGGSYNEQFF.

This clonotype was seen many times. This chain connects TRBV20-1 to TRBJ2-1, with D perhaps matching TRBD2 (6 bases). Deletions cut 3 bases from V and 5 bases from J, with 8 bases between. Germline-derived CDR1 and CDR2 are DFQATT and SNEGSKA (reference sequence). The CDR3 is 12 residues long. CDR3 nucleotide sequence: TGCAGTGCTAGGGGGGGACACAATGAGCAGTTCTTC. Translating it yields CSARGGHNEQFF.

This clonotype occurred a few times. The V and J genes are TRBV27 and TRBJ2-7; the match to TRBD2 covers 7 bases. Germline loops: CDR1 MNHEY, CDR2 SMNVEV (reference sequence). J lost 6 bases, V lost 6 bases, and 8 bases had no gene match. CDR3 length: 13 amino acids. CDR3 in DNA: TGTGCCAGCAGCCCGGGGGGTGGTCCCGAGCAGTACTTC. It yields the protein CASSPGGGPEQYF.

The V and J genes are TRBV20-1 and TRBJ1-5; D is ambiguous. The germline gives CDR1 DFQATT, CDR2 SNEGSKA (reference sequence). The CDR3 has 13 residues. V was cut by 3 bases and J by 2 bases, with 8 bases left in between. This CDR3 is CSASTEGNQPQHF. Written as DNA, the CDR3 is TGCAGTGCTAGTACAGAGGGCAATCAGCCCCAGCATTTT.